The 18 T cell receptor beta chains listed next were all sequenced from one sample in a study of breast tumors, draining lymph nodes, adjacent tissues. Samples came from axillary lymph nodes draining the breast cancer. TCRdb re-derived calls from the multiplex PCR reads in MiXCR, one entry per CDR3 protein. The sample holds more than 250,000 distinct CDR3 sequences; 30% to 35% are singletons and the top ten take about 1%. The sample comprised axillary lymph node tissue. These receptors came from a female donor with breast cancer. Some clones in this sample may be carry-over from other donors' samples.

This clonotype was recorded many times. CDR3 nucleotides: TGTGCCAGCAGCGGGGGACTAGCGGACTACAATGAGCAGTTCTTC. Translating gives CASSGGLADYNEQFF. This chain uses TRBV2 with TRBJ2-1; 11 positions agree with TRBD2. V trimming: 6 bases; J trimming: 3 bases; junction bases outside the gene matches: 4. This CDR3 contains 15 residues. The germline V gene encodes CDR1 SNHLY and CDR2 FYNNEI.

This clonotype was seen many times. V is TRBV30 and J is TRBJ1-6; no reliable D call. Germline-derived CDR1 and CDR2 are GTSNPN and SVGIG (reference sequence). This CDR3 is built from 13 residues. The V and J ends lost 1 base and 10 bases respectively, with 11 bases between them. DNA for the CDR3: TGTGCCTGGAGTGGTAAAGAGGTGTCACCCCTCCACTTT. As protein: CAWSGKEVSPLHF.

Worth noting for this clonotype: This sequence may be a read error, since a much larger clone differs from it by one base. V gene TRBV4-1 combines with J gene TRBJ2-7, with a possible D match to TRBD1 (6 bases). The CDR3 covers 16 residues. Germline CDR1 and CDR2: MGHRA and YSYEKL. The CDR3 DNA reads as TGCGCCGGCAGCCCTATGGGGCAGGACAGCTCCTACGAGCAGTACTTC. This codes for CAGSPMGQDSSYEQYF.

The sample holds many counts of this clonotype. The gene calls are TRBV20-1 and TRBJ2-3, with D possibly TRBD2 on 7 matching bases. The V end was cut by 6 bases, the J end by 3 bases, with 16 bases between. This CDR3 has 14 residues. From germline, CDR1 is DFQATT and CDR2 SNEGSKA (reference sequence). The DNA for the CDR3 is TGCAGTGCCAGGGGCGGGAGAATTACAGATACGCAGTATTTT. This gives the protein CSARGGRITDTQYF.

This chain joins TRBV5-1 and TRBJ2-1, with TRBD2 matching 10 bases. This CDR3 contains 17 residues. The J segment lost 5 bases and the V segment lost 4 bases, leaving 12 bases of the junction unmatched. CDR1 and CDR2 (germline): SGHRS, YFSETQ. For the CDR3, the DNA is TGCGCCAGCAGCCATCGAAGGACTAGCGGCGACCACAATGAGCAGTTCTTC. Protein: CASSHRRTSGDHNEQFF.

This clonotype has at least ten counts. The chain combines TRBV20-1 with TRBJ2-7, with 10 positions matching TRBD2. With V trimmed by 2 bases and J by 0 bases, 1 base remained unmatched. The length of the CDR3 is 14 residues. Germline CDR1 and CDR2: DFQATT and SNEGSKA (reference sequence). This CDR3 is CSARLAGVSYEQYF. Here the CDR3 DNA reads TGCAGTGCTAGACTAGCGGGAGTCTCCTACGAGCAGTACTTC.

V and J are TRBV3-1 and TRBJ2-5; 9 nucleotides align to TRBD2. The CDR3 sequence is 16 residues long. The V and J ends lost 1 base and 5 bases, in that order; junction bases with no gene match: 8. The germline V gene has CDR1 LGHDT and CDR2 YNNKEL (reference sequence). The DNA of the CDR3 is TGTGCCAGCAGCCAAGGGCTAGCGGGGAGTTTTGAGACCCAGTACTTC. Translated, it gives CASSQGLAGSFETQYF.

This clonotype was counted a few times. The V and J genes are TRBV20-1 and TRBJ2-3, with a possible D match to TRBD2 (6 bases). The CDR3 is 15 amino acids. Trimming removed 7 bases from V and 4 bases from J, with 21 bases in between. The V gene's germline CDR1 is DFQATT and CDR2 SNEGSKA (reference sequence). The CDR3 protein is CSVGWGLTAADTQYF. The CDR3, as DNA: TGCAGTGTCGGCTGGGGACTCACGGCCGCAGATACGCAGTATTTT.

This clonotype was recorded at least ten times. V and J are TRBV6-5 and TRBJ2-7; weak D call: TRBD1 (5 bases). Deletions cut 2 bases from V and 2 bases from J, with 13 bases between. The CDR3 consists of 15 residues. Germline CDR1 MNHEY, CDR2 SVGAGI. The CDR3 DNA reads as TGTGCCAGCAGTTACAAACATACAGGTCCCTACGAGCAGTACTTC. Its protein product is CASSYKHTGPYEQYF.

The genes are TRBV6-1 and TRBJ2-7; TRBD1 matches 11 bases. Germline values: CDR1 MNHNS, CDR2 SASEGT. V gave up 5 bases and J gave up 0 bases; unmatched junction bases: 9. The CDR3 contains 17 residues. The CDR3 region has the DNA TGTGCCAGCAGTCAAGAAAGGACAGGGGGCTACTCCTACGAGCAGTACTTC. It specifies CASSQERTGGYSYEQYF.

Notes on this clonotype: A much larger clone sits a single nucleotide away, making a read error possible. The chain recombines TRBV5-1 with TRBJ2-1; 8 nucleotides line up with TRBD2. Germline V gene sequence: CDR1 SGHRS, CDR2 YFSETQ. The CDR3 length is 16 residues. The junction had 5 bases not matched to a gene; V was cut back by 0 bases and J by 3 bases. CDR3 coding DNA: TGCGCCAGCAGCTTGGTCGTGACTAGCGTCTACAATGAGCAGTTCTTC. Encoded protein: CASSLVVTSVYNEQFF.

This clonotype was recorded at least ten times. The chain uses TRBV19 and TRBJ2-7; 10 bases are shared with TRBD2. CDR3 length equals 15 residues. Germline CDR1 reads LNHDA; CDR2 reads SQIVND (reference sequence). V lost 11 bases and J lost 3; bases outside the gene matches: 13. The CDR3 region is CASSGREKTIYEQYF. The CDR3 DNA sequence: TGTGCCTCCAGCGGGAGGGAAAAAACAATCTACGAGCAGTACTTC.

This clonotype was seen many times. The junction departs from germline at one end; a sequencing error may be responsible. The rearrangement links TRBV7-7 to TRBJ2-7; the D gene could be TRBD1 or TRBD2 (6 bases each). CDR3 length: 14 amino acids. The V gene's germline CDR1 is SSHAT and CDR2 FNYEAQ (reference sequence). CDR3 sequence: CASSLGGTEYEQYF. The CDR3 DNA reads TGTGCTAGCAGCTTAGGGGGGACGGAATACGAGCAGTACTTC.

The sample holds many counts of this clonotype. V gene TRBV11-3 combines with J gene TRBJ2-5; maybe TRBD1 (7 bases). The CDR3 totals 16 residues. Looked up from germline, CDR1 is SGHNT and CDR2 is YENEEA. V was pared by 6 bases and J by 5 bases, with 22 bases between. The CDR3 here is CASSRLIGGGGETQYF. The CDR3 region has the DNA TGTGCCAGCAGTAGGCTCATCGGCGGAGGGGGCGAGACCCAGTACTTC.

This clonotype was recorded many times. The chain links TRBV7-2 to TRBJ2-3; D is possibly TRBD2 (6 bases). This CDR3 has 13 residues. Germline V gene data show CDR1 as SGHTA and CDR2 as FQGNSA. V lost 2 bases and J lost 6, with 9 bases in between. In nucleotides, the CDR3 is TGTGCCAGCAGCTTAACTAGCCGGGATACGCAGTATTTT. Translated: CASSLTSRDTQYF.

This sequence joins TRBV29-1 and TRBJ2-3, with unresolved D. The CDR3 is 11 residues long. Germline CDR1 reads SQVTM; CDR2 reads ANQGSEA. Deletions cut 6 bases from V and 11 bases from J, with 15 bases between. CDR3 sequence: CSVGTYNEQYF. For the CDR3, the DNA is TGCAGCGTCGGAACCTACAATGAGCAGTATTTT.

The table lists this clonotype with many counts. The chain couples TRBV11-3 to TRBJ2-3; 11 positions match TRBD2. Germline CDR1 reads SGHNT; CDR2 reads YENEEA. CDR3 size: 14 residues. J gave up 5 bases and V 5 bases, and 3 bases lay outside the gene matches. CDR3 DNA: TGTGCCAGCAGCAAACTAGCGGGAGAAGATACGCAGTATTTT. It yields the protein CASSKLAGEDTQYF.

Ten or more counts support this clonotype. The V gene is TRBV14, the J gene TRBJ2-2; D not certain. The V and J ends lost 1 base and 7 bases respectively, with 7 bases between them. The CDR3 extends over 13 amino acids. CDR1 is SGHDN and CDR2 is FVKESK in the germline V gene. The CDR3, as DNA: TGTGCCAGCAGCCAAGCTGTCCGCGGGGAGCTGTTTTTT. Its protein is CASSQAVRGELFF.